A single sample is the source of the 20 T cell receptor beta chains below, sequenced in a study of CD8 T cells in Susac syndrome. With random hexamers, reverse transcription was performed on about 0.5 to 1 ug of RNA. Using its own MiXCR run on the immunoSEQ multiplex PCR reads, TCRdb lists one record per CDR3 protein. The table shows roughly 50,000 distinct CDR3 sequences, with roughly 93% occurring only once. The sample consisted of CD8+ T cells from PBMCs. These receptors all stem from a human donor in good health.

This clonotype is a singleton in its sample. The rearrangement uses TRBV20-1 and TRBJ2-3; D perhaps matches TRBD2 (5 bases). CDR1 is DFQATT and CDR2 is SNEGSKA in the germline V gene (reference sequence). With 4 bases removed from V and 0 bases from J, the gap between germline ends came to 17 bases. There are 16 residues in the CDR3. CDR3 region: CSATSQAETSTDTQYF. The CDR3 DNA reads TGCAGTGCTACGTCCCAAGCGGAAACTAGCACAGATACGCAGTATTTT.

On this clonotype itself: The germline gene is not matched at one end of the junction; a read error may be the cause. The chain combines TRBV6-1 with TRBJ2-7, with D maybe TRBD1 (5 bases). Germline CDR1 reads MNHNS; CDR2 reads SASEGT. CDR3 length equals 10 residues. Here the CDR3 reads CASSDGRDIF. The CDR3 bases are TGTGCCAGCAGTGACGGCAGGGATATCTTC.

The chain is built from TRBV4-1 and TRBJ2-1, with 7 positions matching TRBD1. The CDR3 length is 12 residues. V gave up 3 bases and J gave up 15 bases; unmatched junction bases: 8. Per the germline V gene, CDR1 is MGHRA and CDR2 is YSYEKL. As DNA, the CDR3 is TGCGCCAGCAGCCAGGGGACAGCGCTTCGGTTCTTC. Its protein is CASSQGTALRFF.

The rearrangement joins TRBV3-1 to TRBJ2-7, with D maybe TRBD2 (6 bases). The germline CDR1 and CDR2 sequences are LGHDT and YNNKEL (reference sequence). Trimming took 5 bases from V and 2 from J, leaving 19 bases between them. This CDR3 region has 16 residues. The CDR3 loop is CASSSRAEGKTYEQYF. The DNA for the CDR3 is TGTGCCAGCAGCTCCCGCGCGGAGGGAAAGACCTACGAGCAGTACTTC.

The chain recombines TRBV5-1 with TRBJ2-7; 13 bases fit TRBD2. The trim removed 0 bases at V and 6 bases at J, leaving 15 bases unmatched. The CDR3 has 19 residues. CDR1 and CDR2 from the germline V gene are SGHRS and YFSETQ. CDR3 DNA: TGCGCCAGCAGCTTGGGGGGACTAGCGGGAATTGGGAACGTCGGCGAGCAGTACTTC. Protein sequence: CASSLGGLAGIGNVGEQYF.

The V gene is TRBV4-2, the J gene TRBJ2-1; D gene uncertain. Germline CDR1 is LGHNA and CDR2 is YNFKEQ. The V gene lost 0 bases and the J gene lost 5 bases, with 5 bases spanning the gap. The CDR3 is 13 residues long. CDR3 DNA sequence: TGTGCCAGCAGCCAAGACAGAAACAATGAGCAGTTCTTC. It is translated as CASSQDRNNEQFF.

J is TRBJ1-1 and V is TRBV5-1; tentative D call: TRBD1 (5 bases). Trimming removed 2 bases from V and 6 bases from J, with 14 bases in between. This CDR3 is built from 14 residues. CDR1 and CDR2 (germline): SGHRS, YFSETQ. The CDR3 here is CASSFGAGYPEAFF. In DNA form, the CDR3 reads TGCGCCAGCAGCTTTGGGGCTGGTTACCCTGAAGCTTTCTTT.

The V gene is TRBV28, the J gene TRBJ1-1, with 9 nucleotides matching TRBD1. After removal of 4 bases from V and 6 bases from J, the junction contained 6 bases not matched to a gene. CDR3 length: 14 residues. Germline V lookup: CDR1 MDHEN, CDR2 SYDVKM. CDR3 loop: CASSSAGQGSEAFF. The CDR3, as DNA: TGTGCCAGCAGTTCCGCGGGACAGGGCTCTGAAGCTTTCTTT.

The chain carries TRBV7-2 and TRBJ1-2; D unresolved. CDR1 and CDR2 from the germline V gene are SGHTA and FQGNSA. The CDR3 sequence is 13 residues long. V was pared by 6 bases and J by 2 bases, with 10 bases between. This chain's CDR3 is CASRDALNYGYTF. CDR3 bases: TGTGCCAGCAGGGACGCCCTCAACTATGGCTACACCTTC.

V usage is TRBV19 and J usage is TRBJ2-1, with D maybe TRBD2 (5 bases). CDR3 length: 12 amino acids. The germline gives CDR1 LNHDA, CDR2 SQIVND (reference sequence). V was clipped by 3 bases and J by 8 bases, with 8 bases between them. As DNA, the CDR3 is TGTGCCAGTAGTATTTCCGGGGATGAGCAGTTCTTC. Translating it yields CASSISGDEQFF. Using reference TRBV19 and TRBJ2-1 for the parts outside the CDR3, the full variable domain is DGGITQSPKYLFRKEGQNVTLSCEQNLNHDAMYWYRQDPGQGLRLIYYSQIVNDFQKGDIAEGYSVSREKKESFPLTVTSAQKNPTAFYLCASSISGDEQFFGPGTRLTVL.

CDR3 sequence: CASGPTGGIEELFF. The DNA for the CDR3 is TGTGCCAGCGGGCCGACAGGGGGAATCGAGGAGCTGTTTTTT. This chain joins TRBV5-6 and TRBJ2-2; TRBD1 matches at 9 bases. The V gene end was trimmed by 7 bases and the J gene end by 10 bases; junction bases not matched to a gene: 11. The CDR3 has 14 amino acids. Germline CDR1 and CDR2: SGHDT and YYEEEE.

This chain links TRBV29-1 with TRBJ2-3; no clear D gene. Germline-derived CDR1 and CDR2 are SQVTM and ANQGSEA. CDR3 size: 14 residues. The germline V and J ends were trimmed by 6 bases and 4 bases, with 17 bases remaining between them. In nucleotides, the CDR3 is TGCAGCGTAGTACATTCGAAGGGTCCAGATACGCAGTATTTT. Protein: CSVVHSKGPDTQYF.

The J gene is TRBJ2-7, the V gene TRBV19; the D gene could be TRBD1 or TRBD2 (5 bases each). Germline lookup yields CDR1 LNHDA and CDR2 SQIVND (reference sequence). This CDR3 is built from 15 residues. With 8 bases removed from V and 1 base from J, the gap between germline ends came to 18 bases. The CDR3 bases are TGTGCCAGTTCCTTTGGGGGAATCTCGTCCTACGAGCAGTACTTC. It is translated as CASSFGGISSYEQYF.

The chain joins TRBV6-5 to TRBJ1-4, with D hard to call. The germline V gene encodes CDR1 MNHEY and CDR2 SVGAGI. The V end lost 5 bases, the J end lost 7 bases, and 14 bases lay between the germline ends. This CDR3 contains 14 residues. CDR3 residues: CASSPDRGGEKLFF. For the CDR3, the DNA is TGTGCCAGCAGTCCGGATCGCGGTGGTGAAAAACTGTTTTTT.

The J gene is TRBJ2-4, the V gene TRBV6-2 or TRBV6-3; TRBD1 matches at 7 bases. This CDR3 has 12 residues. Trimming removed 5 bases from V and 15 bases from J; junction bases left unmatched: 10. The germline CDR1 and CDR2 sequences are MNHEY and SVGEGT. The CDR3 DNA reads TGTGCCAGCAGTGAACAGGGGCCCGCGTGGTACTTC. It specifies CASSEQGPAWYF.

Only one count was recorded for this clonotype. The V and J genes are TRBV15 and TRBJ2-1; D remains unclear. The V gene lost 3 bases and the J gene lost 0 bases, with 18 bases spanning the gap. This CDR3 has 18 residues. Germline V CDR1 and CDR2: LNHNV, YYDKDF (reference sequence). CDR3 loop: CATSSPETSYSSYNEQFF. CDR3 nucleotide sequence: TGTGCCACCAGCAGTCCTGAGACATCTTATAGCTCCTACAATGAGCAGTTCTTC.

V and J are TRBV5-5 and TRBJ2-7, with a weak D call TRBD1 (5 bases). Germline values: CDR1 SGHKS, CDR2 YYEKEE (reference sequence). The CDR3 sequence is 13 residues long. The V gene lost 0 bases and the J gene lost 5 bases, with 9 bases spanning the gap. In DNA, the CDR3 is TGTGCCAGCAGCTTGGAGGGGCCCCACGAGCAGTACTTC. Protein product: CASSLEGPHEQYF. The full variable domain, with the rest looked up from reference TRBV5-5 and TRBJ2-7, is DAGVTQSPTHLIKTRGQQVTLRCSPISGHKSVSWYQQVLGQGPQFIFQYYEKEERGRGNFPDRFSARQFPNYSSELNVNALLLGDSALYLCASSLEGPHEQYFGPGTRLTVT.

This chain connects TRBV7-2 to TRBJ2-7; D is unresolved. Deletions cut 4 bases from V and 0 bases from J, with 4 bases between. Germline V gene data show CDR1 as SGHTA and CDR2 as FQGNSA. There are 12 residues in the CDR3. CDR3 in amino acids: CASSSSSYEQYF. The CDR3 coding sequence is TGTGCCAGCAGCTCCAGCTCCTACGAGCAGTACTTC.

The gene calls are TRBV30 and TRBJ1-2; D call uncertain. V dropped 2 bases and J dropped 4 bases, with 17 bases sitting between them. The CDR3 sequence is 15 residues long. The V gene's germline CDR1 is GTSNPN and CDR2 SVGIG (reference sequence). CDR3 loop: CAWSTPGPPIYGYTF. The CDR3 nucleotides read TGTGCCTGGAGTACCCCGGGCCCCCCTATCTATGGCTACACCTTC.

The chain has TRBV7-6 and TRBJ2-7; D is undetermined. Between the trimmed V and J ends, which lost 5 bases and 3 bases, there was a span of 11 bases. The CDR3 length is 13 residues. CDR1 SGHVS and CDR2 FNYEAQ come from the germline V gene. DNA for the CDR3: TGTGCCAGCAGCCCGGCTGGGGACTACGAGCAGTACTTC. Translated: CASSPAGDYEQYF. The whole variable domain, filled in from reference TRBV7-6 and TRBJ2-7, reads GAGVSQSPRYKVTKRGQDVALRCDPISGHVSLYWYRQALGQGPEFLTYFNYEAQQDKSGLPNDRFSAERPEGSISTLTIQRTEQRDSAMYRCASSPAGDYEQYFGPGTRLTVT.